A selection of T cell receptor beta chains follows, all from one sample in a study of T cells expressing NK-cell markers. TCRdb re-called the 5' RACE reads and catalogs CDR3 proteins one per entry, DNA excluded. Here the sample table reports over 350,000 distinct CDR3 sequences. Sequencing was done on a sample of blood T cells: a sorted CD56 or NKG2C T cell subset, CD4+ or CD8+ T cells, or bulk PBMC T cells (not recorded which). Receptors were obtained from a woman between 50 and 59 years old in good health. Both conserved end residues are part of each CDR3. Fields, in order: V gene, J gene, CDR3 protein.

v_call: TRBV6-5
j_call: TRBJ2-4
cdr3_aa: CASSSGDLAKNIQYF

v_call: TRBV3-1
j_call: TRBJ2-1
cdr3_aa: CASSHNLGSFYNEQFF

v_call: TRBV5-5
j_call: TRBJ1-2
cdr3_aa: CASSGRPGQGENYGYTF

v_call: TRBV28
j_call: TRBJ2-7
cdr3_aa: CASSFGGRRIRPSYEQYF

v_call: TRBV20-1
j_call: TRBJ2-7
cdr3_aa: CSASLVSGYEQYF

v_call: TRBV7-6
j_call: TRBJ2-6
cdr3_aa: CASSLVGRGTELSPGANVLTF

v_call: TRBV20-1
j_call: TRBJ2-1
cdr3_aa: CSASLAVKYNEQFF

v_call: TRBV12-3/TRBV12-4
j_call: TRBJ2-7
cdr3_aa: CASSHLNLDPYEQYF

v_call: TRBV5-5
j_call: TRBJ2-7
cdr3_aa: CASNFGLPQYF

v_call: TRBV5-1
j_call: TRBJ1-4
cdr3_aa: CASSQQGASYEKLFF

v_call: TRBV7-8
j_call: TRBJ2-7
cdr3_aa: CASSGRQGDYEQYF

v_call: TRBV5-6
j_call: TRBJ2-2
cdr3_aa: CASSLPGSTGELFF

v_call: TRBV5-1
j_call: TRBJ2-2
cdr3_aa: CASSLWQGGAGELFF

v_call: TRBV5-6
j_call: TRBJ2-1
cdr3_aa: CASSSRTSGSFNEQFF

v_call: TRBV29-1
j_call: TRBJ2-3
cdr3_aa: CSTSNLGLAGGDTQYF

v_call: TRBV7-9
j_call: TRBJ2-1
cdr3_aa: CASSLREGTYNEQFF

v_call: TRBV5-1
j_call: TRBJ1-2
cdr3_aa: CASSLPRTGPNYGYTF

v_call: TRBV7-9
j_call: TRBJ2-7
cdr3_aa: CASSPQREFLGEQYF

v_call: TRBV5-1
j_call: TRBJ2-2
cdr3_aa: CASTPGYHPSTNTGELFF

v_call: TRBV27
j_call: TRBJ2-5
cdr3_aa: CASSLDPTETQYF

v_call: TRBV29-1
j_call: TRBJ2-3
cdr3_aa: CSVVGVAGKGTDTQYF

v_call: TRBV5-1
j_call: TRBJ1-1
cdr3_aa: CASSLDGFGGYTEAFF

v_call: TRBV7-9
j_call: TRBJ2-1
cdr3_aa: CASSLLLSGRAYNEQFF

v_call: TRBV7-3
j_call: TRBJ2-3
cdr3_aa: CASSFGDRGTNTQYF

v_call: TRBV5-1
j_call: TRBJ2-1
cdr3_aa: CASSFTGGVYNEQFF

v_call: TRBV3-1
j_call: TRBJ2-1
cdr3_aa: CASSQAGRDEQFF

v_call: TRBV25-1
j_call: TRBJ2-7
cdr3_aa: CASSRTSGYEQYF

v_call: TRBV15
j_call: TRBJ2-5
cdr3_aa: CATSERPKETQYF

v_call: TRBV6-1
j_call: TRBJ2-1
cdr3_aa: CATQVGLAAPGDNEQFF

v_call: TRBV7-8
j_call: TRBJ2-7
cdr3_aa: CASSLEPAYKQYF

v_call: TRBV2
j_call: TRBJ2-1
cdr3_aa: CASRPPGLANEQFF

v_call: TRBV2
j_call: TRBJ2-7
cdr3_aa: CASDGQGSYEQYF

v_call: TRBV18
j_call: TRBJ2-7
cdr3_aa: CASSPPSSGRGLSYEQYF

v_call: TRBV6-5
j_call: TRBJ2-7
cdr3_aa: CASKNPSGTGPYEQYF

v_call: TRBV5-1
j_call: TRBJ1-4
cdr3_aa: CASSVSGTREKLFF

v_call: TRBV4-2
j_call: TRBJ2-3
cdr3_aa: CASSQDGGRAGADTQYF

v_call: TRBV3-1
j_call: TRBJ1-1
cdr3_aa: CASSHSRPIARDRGSIGNTEAFF

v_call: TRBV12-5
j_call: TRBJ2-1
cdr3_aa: CASGARGGSYNEQFF